These 24 T cell receptor beta chains came from one sample sequenced in a study of cytomegalovirus exposure and HLA in healthy donors. The PCR used 60 Vbeta and 13 Jbeta primers. The table came from immunoSEQ multiplex PCR; TCRdb's copy has only in-frame clones and leaves some out. The sample records around 200,000 clones, 55% to 65% being singletons. The sample taken for sequencing was PBMCs. The receptor set was obtained from a man between 35 and 55 years old in good health and CMV-seronegative.

The rearrangement joins TRBV6-1 to TRBJ1-5, with 10 bases matching TRBD1. V dropped 3 bases and J dropped 3; count of bases not matched to a gene: 5. CDR3 length: 16 amino acids. Germline V gives CDR1 MNHNS, CDR2 SASEGT. The CDR3 nucleotides are TGTGCCAGCAGTGACCCGACAGGGGGCTACAATCAGCCCCAGCATTTT. It is translated as CASSDPTGGYNQPQHF.

As DNA, the CDR3 is TGTGCCTGGAGTGTACGGGAAGGGCAGCAGCAGTACTTC. Translating gives CAWSVREGQQQYF. The V call is TRBV30, the J call TRBJ2-7; tentatively, D is TRBD2 (5 bases). This CDR3 is 13 amino acids long. V was clipped by 0 bases and J by 8 bases, with 14 bases between them. Germline loops: CDR1 GTSNPN, CDR2 SVGIG (reference sequence).

The chain recombines TRBV5-1 with TRBJ2-1; the D gene is possibly TRBD2 (6 bases). Germline V gene sequence: CDR1 SGHRS, CDR2 YFSETQ. Trimming removed 2 bases at V and 0 bases at J, with 15 bases between. There are 17 residues in the CDR3. CDR3 DNA: TGCGCCAGCAGCTTTGGAGGGGTTGGGGGCTCCTACAATGAGCAGTTCTTC. This codes for CASSFGGVGGSYNEQFF.

This chain uses TRBV6-5 with TRBJ2-5; 9 nucleotides align to TRBD1. The last part of the DNA fits TRBJ2-7 better; the J call may be wrong. In germline, CDR1 is MNHEY, CDR2 SVGAGI. The CDR3 length is 14 residues. The CDR3 DNA reads TGTGCCAGCAGTTCTACAGGGGGCTTCTACGAGCAGTACTTC. Translating gives CASSSTGGFYEQYF.

The CDR3: CASSIYSGGSYNEQFF. CDR3 sequence (DNA): TGTGCCAGCAGCATATATAGCGGGGGGTCCTACAATGAGCAGTTCTTC. This chain connects TRBV7-9 to TRBJ2-1, with 10 bases identical to TRBD2. The CDR3 is made up of 16 amino acids. The germline CDR1 and CDR2 sequences are SEHNR and FQNEAQ (reference sequence). Trimming took 5 bases from V and 1 from J; bases not matched to a gene: 5.

As for this clone: One junction end does not reproduce the germline sequence, and a read error may be involved. The rearrangement links TRBV2 to TRBJ2-1; the match to TRBD1 covers 11 bases. CDR3 length: 15 amino acids. Germline-derived CDR1 and CDR2 are SNHLY and FYNNEI. The DNA for the CDR3 is TGTGCCAGCAGTGGATGGACAGGGGGCTACGATGAGCAGTTCTTC. It is translated as CASSGWTGGYDEQFF.

V gene TRBV5-1 combines with J gene TRBJ2-1, with D maybe TRBD1 (6 bases). Trimming pared 2 bases from V and 5 bases from J, leaving 8 bases between. The CDR3 covers 13 residues. Germline V gene lookup returns CDR1 SGHRS and CDR2 YFSETQ. DNA for the CDR3: TGCGCCAGCAGCTTACAGGGAAACAATGAGCAGTTCTTC. This codes for CASSLQGNNEQFF.

J is TRBJ2-2 and V is TRBV30, with 7 bases aligning to TRBD1. The CDR3 runs to 15 residues. J was trimmed by 3 bases and V by 1 base; bases with no gene match: 5. Looked up from germline, CDR1 is GTSNPN and CDR2 is SVGIG (reference sequence). In DNA, the CDR3 is TGTGCCTGGAGTGACAGGGGTTGGTACACCGGGGAGCTGTTTTTT. This sequence encodes CAWSDRGWYTGELFF.

The V gene is TRBV27, the J gene TRBJ2-3; TRBD1 is a possible D gene (5 bases). Trimming took off 3 bases at V and 2 bases at J, with 12 bases between the two ends. This CDR3 region has 15 residues. The germline V gene encodes CDR1 MNHEY and CDR2 SMNVEV (reference sequence). CDR3 DNA sequence: TGTGCCAGCAGTTTGATCCAGGGATCCACAGATACGCAGTATTTT. Translated: CASSLIQGSTDTQYF.

This clone was picked up a small number of times. The gene calls are TRBV7-9 and TRBJ1-1; perhaps TRBD1 as D (6 bases). V dropped 5 bases and J dropped 5 bases, with 21 bases sitting between them. Germline CDR1 SEHNR, CDR2 FQNEAQ (reference sequence). The CDR3 totals 16 residues. CDR3 residues: CASSPGGVQGNTEAFF. CDR3 sequence (DNA): TGTGCCAGCAGCCCTGGGGGGGTCCAGGGGAATACTGAAGCTTTCTTT.

The V and J genes are TRBV6-1 and TRBJ2-1; TRBD1 matches 7 bases. CDR3 length: 14 residues. J was trimmed by 4 bases and V by 8 bases; bases with no gene match: 8. Germline V gives CDR1 MNHNS, CDR2 SASEGT. CDR3 sequence (DNA): TGTGCCAGCCACTCCGGGACAGTGTACAATGAGCAGTTCTTC. Translating it yields CASHSGTVYNEQFF.

V usage is TRBV28 and J usage is TRBJ2-7; tentative D call: TRBD1 (5 bases). There are 15 residues in the CDR3. Between the trimmed V and J ends, which lost 1 base and 7 bases, there was a span of 17 bases. The germline CDR1 and CDR2 sequences are MDHEN and SYDVKM. The CDR3 nucleotides are TGTGCCAGCAGTTTATTTCCCCAGGGTAAAGTGGAGCAGTACTTC. This sequence encodes CASSLFPQGKVEQYF. The full variable domain, completed using reference TRBV28 and TRBJ2-7, is DVKVTQSSRYLVKRTGEKVFLECVQDMDHENMFWYRQDPGLGLRLIYFSYDVKMKEKGDIPEGYSVSREKKERFSLILESASTNQTSMYLCASSLFPQGKVEQYFGPGTRLTVT.

The CDR3: CASSLGTATDTQYF. The CDR3 DNA reads as TGCGCCAGCAGCTTAGGGACAGCCACAGATACGCAGTATTTT. The chain carries TRBV5-1 and TRBJ2-3; 7 positions match TRBD1. V lost 2 bases to trimming and J lost 2 bases; unmatched junction nucleotides: 2. Germline values: CDR1 SGHRS, CDR2 YFSETQ. This CDR3 spans 14 amino acids.

The V and J genes are TRBV6-1 and TRBJ1-2; D gene unclear. Germline CDR1 is MNHNS and CDR2 is SASEGT. The CDR3 totals 14 residues. Between the trimmed V and J ends, which lost 1 base and 6 bases, there was a span of 12 bases. The CDR3 here is CASSEGAKGDGYTF. In DNA, the CDR3 is TGTGCCAGCAGTGAAGGGGCGAAAGGTGATGGCTACACCTTC.

J is TRBJ1-1 and V is TRBV7-9; D possibly corresponds to TRBD1 (5 bases). Trimming left V 5 bases short and J 5 bases short, with 12 bases between. The CDR3 totals 13 residues. The germline CDR1 and CDR2 sequences are SEHNR and FQNEAQ (reference sequence). CDR3 nucleotide sequence: TGTGCCAGCAGCCTCCAGGGTATAACTGAAGCTTTCTTT. Amino acids: CASSLQGITEAFF.

This clone was observed a handful of times. The chain joins TRBV7-2 to TRBJ2-2, with D unresolved. V shed 3 bases and J shed 1 base, with 12 bases lying between them. This CDR3 is 16 amino acids long. Germline CDR1 and CDR2: SGHTA and FQGNSA. The CDR3 nucleotides are TGTGCCAGCAGCTTTGCGAGGCGAGGGAACACCGGGGAGCTGTTTTTT. Amino acid sequence: CASSFARRGNTGELFF.

V gene TRBV9 combines with J gene TRBJ2-3, with a possible D match to TRBD2 (5 bases). Trimming cost V 0 bases and J 6 bases, with 11 bases left between them. Per the germline V gene, CDR1 is SGDLS and CDR2 is YYNGEE. This CDR3 contains 14 residues. The CDR3 loop reads CASSVVSSKDTQYF. The CDR3 nucleotides are TGTGCCAGCAGCGTAGTCTCTAGCAAGGATACGCAGTATTTT. Together with reference TRBV9 and TRBJ2-3, the CDR3 gives the full variable domain: DSGVTQTPKHLITATGQRVTLRCSPRSGDLSVYWYQQSLDQGLQFLIQYYNGEERAKGNILERFSAQQFPDLHSELNLSSLELGDSALYFCASSVVSSKDTQYFGPGTRLTVL.

This chain connects TRBV4-2 to TRBJ2-7; 7 positions agree with TRBD1. The CDR3 runs 15 residues. Germline lookup yields CDR1 LGHNA and CDR2 YNFKEQ. Trimming removed 5 bases from V and 0 bases from J; junction bases left unmatched: 7. The CDR3 loop is CASSRDRQYSYEQYF. The CDR3 DNA is TGTGCCAGCAGCAGGGACAGACAGTACTCCTACGAGCAGTACTTC.

This chain joins TRBV19 and TRBJ1-1; 7 nucleotides align to TRBD1. CDR3 length: 12 amino acids. The germline gives CDR1 LNHDA, CDR2 SQIVND (reference sequence). Trimming took 2 bases from V and 9 from J; bases not matched to a gene: 3. The CDR3 protein is CASSIKGGKAFF. CDR3 DNA sequence: TGTGCCAGTAGTATAAAAGGGGGCAAAGCTTTCTTT.

The chain combines TRBV30 with TRBJ1-2; D gene ambiguous. V lost 1 base to trimming and J lost 3 bases, with 6 bases between them. In germline, CDR1 is GTSNPN, CDR2 SVGIG (reference sequence). There are 12 residues in the CDR3. The CDR3 protein is CAWSEQHYGYTF. The DNA for the CDR3 is TGTGCCTGGAGTGAACAGCACTATGGCTACACCTTC.

The V and J genes are TRBV6-5 and TRBJ1-4, with TRBD1 identical over 9 bases. The CDR3 is 16 amino acids. Germline CDR1 and CDR2: MNHEY and SVGAGI. The V gene end was trimmed by 2 bases and the J gene end by 8 bases; junction bases not matched to a gene: 9. CDR3 DNA: TGTGCCAGCAGTTACCAGGAGACAGGGGGTCGGGAAAAACTGTTTTTT. This sequence encodes CASSYQETGGREKLFF.

The chain joins TRBV7-2 to TRBJ2-5; TRBD2 might be the D (5 bases). V was trimmed by 1 base and J by 5 bases, leaving 14 bases between them. Germline V lookup: CDR1 SGHTA, CDR2 FQGNSA. The CDR3 extends over 15 amino acids. CDR3 protein: CASSLEGVAGETQYF. CDR3 nucleotides: TGTGCCAGCAGCTTAGAGGGAGTAGCCGGGGAGACCCAGTACTTC.

The J gene is TRBJ1-1, the V gene TRBV11-2; 7 bases are shared with TRBD1. Germline CDR1 is SGHAT and CDR2 is FQNNGV. The CDR3 consists of 16 residues. J was trimmed by 2 bases and V by 5 bases; bases with no gene match: 11. The CDR3 DNA follows: TGTGCCAGCAGCCTCCAGTGGGGACAGCGAAACACTGAAGCTTTCTTT. As protein: CASSLQWGQRNTEAFF. The whole variable domain, filled in from reference TRBV11-2 and TRBJ1-1, reads EAGVAQSPRYKIIEKRQSVAFWCNPISGHATLYWYQQILGQGPKLLIQFQNNGVVDDSQLPKDRFSAERLKGVDSTLKIQPAKLEDSAVYLCASSLQWGQRNTEAFFGQGTRLTVV.

This clone was seen a few times. The CDR3 DNA is TGTGCCAGCAGTTTATCGGGCCTCGGGGCCTACGAGCAGTACTTC. Amino acids: CASSLSGLGAYEQYF. This chain connects TRBV28 to TRBJ2-7; D possibly corresponds to TRBD2 (5 bases). V gave up 1 base and J gave up 2 bases, with 12 bases separating them. The CDR3 runs to 15 residues. The V gene's germline CDR1 is MDHEN and CDR2 SYDVKM. The full variable domain, completed using reference TRBV28 and TRBJ2-7, is DVKVTQSSRYLVKRTGEKVFLECVQDMDHENMFWYRQDPGLGLRLIYFSYDVKMKEKGDIPEGYSVSREKKERFSLILESASTNQTSMYLCASSLSGLGAYEQYFGPGTRLTVT.